This paragraph reports one TCR beta chain. TCRdb reprocessed the 5' RACE reads, keeping one entry per CDR3 protein, no DNA. This listing includes about 380,000 distinct CDR3 sequences. This specimen comes from a study of T cells expressing NK-cell markers. The CDR3 has 12 amino acids. The germline V gene encodes CDR1 SQVTM and CDR2 ANQGSEA. The receptor comes from a man between 18 and 69 years old in good health. What was sequenced was blood T cells: a sorted CD56 or NKG2C T cell subset, CD4+ or CD8+ T cells, or bulk PBMC T cells (not recorded which). The J gene is TRBJ2-3, the V gene TRBV29-1; TCRdb indicates TRBD2, and absent DNA this call remains unverified. The CDR3 protein is CSVEMSGPAQYF.